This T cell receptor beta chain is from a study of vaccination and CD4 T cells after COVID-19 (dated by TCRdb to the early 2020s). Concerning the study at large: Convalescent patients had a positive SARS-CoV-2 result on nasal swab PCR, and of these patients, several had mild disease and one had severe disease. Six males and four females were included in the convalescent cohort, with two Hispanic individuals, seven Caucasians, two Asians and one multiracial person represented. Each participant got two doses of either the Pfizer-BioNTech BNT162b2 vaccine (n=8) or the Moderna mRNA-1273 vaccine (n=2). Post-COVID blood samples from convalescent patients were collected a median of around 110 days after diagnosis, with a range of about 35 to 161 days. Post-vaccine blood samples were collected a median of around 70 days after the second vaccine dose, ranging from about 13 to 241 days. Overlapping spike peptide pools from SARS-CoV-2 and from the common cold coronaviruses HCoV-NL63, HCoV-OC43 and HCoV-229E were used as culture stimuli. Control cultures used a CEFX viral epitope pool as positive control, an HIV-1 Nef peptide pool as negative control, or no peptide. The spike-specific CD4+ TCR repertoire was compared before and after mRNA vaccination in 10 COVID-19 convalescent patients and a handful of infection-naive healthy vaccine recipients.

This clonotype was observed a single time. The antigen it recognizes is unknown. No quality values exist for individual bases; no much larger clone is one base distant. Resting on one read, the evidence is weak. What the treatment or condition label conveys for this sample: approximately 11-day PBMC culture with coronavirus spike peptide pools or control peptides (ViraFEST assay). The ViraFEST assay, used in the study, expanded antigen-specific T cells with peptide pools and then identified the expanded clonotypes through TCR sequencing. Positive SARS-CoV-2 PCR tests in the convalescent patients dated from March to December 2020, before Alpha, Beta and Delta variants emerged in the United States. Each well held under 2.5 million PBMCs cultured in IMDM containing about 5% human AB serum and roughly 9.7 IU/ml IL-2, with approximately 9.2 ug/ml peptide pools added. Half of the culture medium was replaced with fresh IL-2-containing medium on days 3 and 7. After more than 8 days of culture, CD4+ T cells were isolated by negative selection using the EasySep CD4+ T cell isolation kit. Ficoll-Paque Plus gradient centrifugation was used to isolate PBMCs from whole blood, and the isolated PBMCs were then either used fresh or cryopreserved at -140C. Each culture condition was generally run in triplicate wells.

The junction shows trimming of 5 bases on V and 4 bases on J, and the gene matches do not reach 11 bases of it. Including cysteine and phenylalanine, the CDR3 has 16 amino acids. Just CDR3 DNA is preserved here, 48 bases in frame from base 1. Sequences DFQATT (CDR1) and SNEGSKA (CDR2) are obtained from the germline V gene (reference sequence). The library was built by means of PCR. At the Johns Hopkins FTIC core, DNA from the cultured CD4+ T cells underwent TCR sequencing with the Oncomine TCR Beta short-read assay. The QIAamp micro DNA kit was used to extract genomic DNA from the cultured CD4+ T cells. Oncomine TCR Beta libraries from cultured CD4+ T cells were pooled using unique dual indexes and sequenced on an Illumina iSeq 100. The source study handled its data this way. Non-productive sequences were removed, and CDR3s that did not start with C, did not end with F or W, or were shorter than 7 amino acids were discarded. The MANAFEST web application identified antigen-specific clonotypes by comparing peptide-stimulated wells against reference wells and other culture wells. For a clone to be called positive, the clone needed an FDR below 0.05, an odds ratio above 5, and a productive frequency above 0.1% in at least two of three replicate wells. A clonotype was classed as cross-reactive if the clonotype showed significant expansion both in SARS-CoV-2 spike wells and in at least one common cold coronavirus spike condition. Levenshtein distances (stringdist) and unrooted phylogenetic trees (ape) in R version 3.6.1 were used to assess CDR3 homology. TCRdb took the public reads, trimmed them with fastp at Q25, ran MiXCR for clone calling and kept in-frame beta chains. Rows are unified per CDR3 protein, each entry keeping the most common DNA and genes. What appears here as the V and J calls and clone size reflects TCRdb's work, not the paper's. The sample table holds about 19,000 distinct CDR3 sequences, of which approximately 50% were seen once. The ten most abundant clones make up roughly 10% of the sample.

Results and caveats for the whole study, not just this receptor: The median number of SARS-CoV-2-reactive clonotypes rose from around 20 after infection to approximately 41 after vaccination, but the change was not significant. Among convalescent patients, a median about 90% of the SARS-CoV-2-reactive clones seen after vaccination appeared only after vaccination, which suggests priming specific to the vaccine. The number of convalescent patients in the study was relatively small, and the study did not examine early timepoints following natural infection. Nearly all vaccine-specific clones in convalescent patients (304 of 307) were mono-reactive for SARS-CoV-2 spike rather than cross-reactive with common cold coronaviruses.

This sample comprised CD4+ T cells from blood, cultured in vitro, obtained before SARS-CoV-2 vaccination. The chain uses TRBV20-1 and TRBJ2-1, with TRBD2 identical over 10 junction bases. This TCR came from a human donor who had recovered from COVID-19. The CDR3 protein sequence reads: CSAEVRSGRAYNEQFF. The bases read TGCAGTGCTGAGGTACGCAGCGGGAGGGCGTACAATGAGCAGTTCTTC.